Following are 27 T cell receptor beta chains from one sample sequenced in a study of vaccination and CD4 T cells after COVID-19. Their recognized antigens are unknown. As for treatment: approximately 9-day PBMC culture with coronavirus spike peptide pools or control peptides (ViraFEST assay). The unexposed donor gave CD4+ T cells before the COVID-19 pandemic (2011-2018). Sequenced with the Oncomine TCR Beta short-read assay was DNA taken from cultured CD4+ T cells. TCRdb fed the PCR reads into MiXCR, producing one record per CDR3 protein. Here the sample spans 7,000 or so distinct CDR3 sequences, over 40% being singletons. Source material: CD4+ T cells from blood, cultured in vitro. These receptors were taken from a human donor in good health.

This clonotype qualifies as medium-sized. This chain joins TRBV4-1 and TRBJ2-5, with 10 positions matching TRBD2. Germline CDR1 and CDR2: MGHRA and YSYEKL. The J segment lost 2 bases and the V segment lost 1 base, leaving 7 bases of the junction unmatched. The CDR3 has 17 amino acids. CDR3 bases: TGCGCCAGCAGCCAAGGCCCTAGCGGGAGTCTACAAGAGACCCAGTACTTC. Its translation is CASSQGPSGSLQETQYF.

The rearrangement uses TRBV20-1 and TRBJ2-3; D uncertain. The germline gives CDR1 DFQATT, CDR2 SNEGSKA (reference sequence). The germline V and J ends were trimmed by 5 bases and 2 bases, with 8 bases remaining between them. This CDR3 region has 12 residues. CDR3 amino acids: CSALLDTDTQYF. The CDR3 DNA is TGCAGTGCTCTTTTGGACACAGATACGCAGTATTTT.

The chain is built from TRBV7-2 and TRBJ1-5; no reliable D call. Germline assignment: CDR1 SGHTA and CDR2 FQGNSA. The CDR3 has 14 residues. Trimming took 1 base from V and 0 from J, leaving 4 bases between them. The CDR3 spells CASSLGLSNQPQHF. For the CDR3, the DNA is TGTGCCAGCAGCTTAGGGCTTAGCAATCAGCCCCAGCATTTT.

This clonotype has a handful of counts. The genes are TRBV24-1 and TRBJ2-7; a weak D match, TRBD1 (6 bases). Trimming took off 3 bases at V and 0 bases at J, with 14 bases between the two ends. The CDR3 is made up of 16 amino acids. CDR1 is KGHDR and CDR2 is SFDVKD in the germline V gene. DNA for the CDR3: TGTGCCACCAGTGATCCACTGACAGGCCCCTCCTACGAGCAGTACTTC. It translates to CATSDPLTGPSYEQYF.

This chain uses TRBV4-1 with TRBJ2-3, with D perhaps matching TRBD2 (7 bases). V lost 3 bases and J 7 bases, leaving 23 bases between the germline ends. The CDR3 is 17 amino acids. The germline CDR1 and CDR2 sequences are MGHRA and YSYEKL. The CDR3: CASSQLEQGSGVNTQYF. CDR3 coding DNA: TGCGCCAGCAGCCAGCTAGAACAGGGAAGCGGGGTCAATACGCAGTATTTT.

This chain uses TRBV20-1 with TRBJ2-3; 9 bases agree with TRBD1. After removal of 5 bases from V and 4 bases from J, the junction contained 7 bases not matched to a gene. CDR3 length: 14 amino acids. Germline-derived CDR1 and CDR2 are DFQATT and SNEGSKA (reference sequence). In DNA, the CDR3 is TGCAGTGCTGGACAGGGGATCCGGGCAGATACGCAGTATTTT. Protein product: CSAGQGIRADTQYF.

V usage is TRBV15 and J usage is TRBJ2-3; 8 nucleotides align to TRBD2. This CDR3 region has 14 residues. The J segment lost 0 bases and the V segment lost 5 bases, leaving 1 base of the junction unmatched. Germline V lookup: CDR1 LNHNV, CDR2 YYDKDF (reference sequence). The CDR3 DNA is TGTGCCACCAGCCGGGGGGGCAGCACAGATACGCAGTATTTT. Encoded protein: CATSRGGSTDTQYF.

This chain connects TRBV5-1 to TRBJ1-6, with D unresolved. CDR1 SGHRS and CDR2 YFSETQ come from the germline V gene. The V end lost 4 bases, the J end lost 8 bases, and 7 bases lay between the germline ends. The CDR3 has 12 residues. The CDR3 bases are TGCGCCAGCAGCATAGGTGATTCACCCCTCCACTTT. This gives the protein CASSIGDSPLHF. The whole variable domain, remainder taken from reference TRBV5-1 and TRBJ1-6, is KAGVTQTPRYLIKTRGQQVTLSCSPISGHRSVSWYQQTPGQGLQFLFEYFSETQRNKGNFPGRFSGRQFSNSRSEMNVSTLELGDSALYLCASSIGDSPLHFGNGTRLTVT.

With regard to this clonotype: One end of the junction does not line up with germline, which may come from a read error. V usage is TRBV7-8 and J usage is TRBJ1-1; D gene uncertain. Per the germline V gene, CDR1 is SGHVS and CDR2 is FQNEAQ. The CDR3 sequence is 14 residues long. The CDR3 loop is CASSLVQVNSEAFF. In DNA form, the CDR3 reads TGTGCCAGCAGCTTAGTTCAGGTTAACAGTGAAGCTTTCTTT.

This clonotype showed up just a few times. This sequence joins TRBV4-1 and TRBJ2-7, with a weak D call TRBD2 (5 bases). The germline gives CDR1 MGHRA, CDR2 YSYEKL. V gave up 0 bases and J gave up 1 base, with 13 bases separating them. The CDR3 length is 16 residues. DNA of the CDR3: TGCGCCAGCAGCCAAGATCAAATCACGGGATCCTACGAGCAGTACTTC. Protein product: CASSQDQITGSYEQYF.

This rearrangement joins TRBV19 to TRBJ1-5; 8 bases are a match to TRBD1. The length of the CDR3 is 15 residues. CDR1 LNHDA and CDR2 SQIVND come from the germline V gene (reference sequence). The V gene end was trimmed by 5 bases and the J gene end by 5 bases; junction bases not matched to a gene: 8. CDR3: CASSVRQGWDQPQHF. For the CDR3, the DNA is TGTGCCAGTAGTGTCCGACAGGGGTGGGATCAGCCCCAGCATTTT.

This clonotype occurred a few times. This chain connects TRBV7-2 to TRBJ1-6; D is unresolved. Looked up from germline, CDR1 is SGHTA and CDR2 is FQGNSA. The CDR3 sequence is 15 residues long. Trimming cost V 2 bases and J 7 bases, with 12 bases left between them. The CDR3 nucleotides read TGTGCCAGCAGCTTATTGCGTCAGTCGAATTCACCCCTCCACTTT. Translating it yields CASSLLRQSNSPLHF. Variable domain in full (rest from reference TRBV7-2 and TRBJ1-6): GAGVSQSPSNKVTEKGKDVELRCDPISGHTALYWYRQSLGQGLEFLIYFQGNSAPDKSGLPSDRFSAERTGGSVSTLTIQRTQQEDSAVYLCASSLLRQSNSPLHFGNGTRLTVT.

This rearrangement joins TRBV24-1 to TRBJ2-3; 7 nucleotides align to TRBD2. The CDR3 extends over 15 amino acids. Germline CDR1 and CDR2: KGHDR and SFDVKD. The V and J ends lost 3 bases and 5 bases, in that order; junction bases with no gene match: 7. Here the CDR3 reads CATSDLGGGVDTQYF. The DNA for the CDR3 is TGTGCCACCAGTGATCTTGGGGGGGGTGTAGATACGCAGTATTTT.

This rearrangement joins TRBV20-1 to TRBJ2-7; a weak D match, TRBD1 (6 bases). The CDR3 loop spans 12 amino acids. The germline V gene encodes CDR1 DFQATT and CDR2 SNEGSKA (reference sequence). V gave up 5 bases and J gave up 3 bases, with 11 bases separating them. The CDR3 nucleotides read TGCAGTGCTGGGATGGACAGCTACGAGCAGTACTTC. Protein sequence: CSAGMDSYEQYF.

This rearrangement joins TRBV14 to TRBJ2-7; TRBD1 matches at 7 bases. The germline V gene encodes CDR1 SGHDN and CDR2 FVKESK. CDR3 length equals 14 residues. V dropped 4 bases and J dropped 6; count of bases not matched to a gene: 9. CDR3 amino acids: CASSLQTGLIEQYF. The CDR3 bases are TGTGCCAGCAGCCTACAGACAGGGCTAATCGAGCAGTACTTC.

The sample holds a few counts of this clonotype. The V and J genes are TRBV14 and TRBJ1-2; TRBD1 aligns across 9 bases. CDR1 is SGHDN and CDR2 is FVKESK in the germline V gene. The CDR3 length is 14 residues. Trimming took 6 bases from V and 5 from J; bases not matched to a gene: 7. The CDR3 DNA sequence: TGTGCCAGCAGTCGGGACAGGGAATCTTATGGCTACACCTTC. As protein: CASSRDRESYGYTF.

The chain recombines TRBV10-3 with TRBJ2-1, with 10 bases aligning to TRBD2. CDR3 size: 19 residues. CDR1 is ENHRY, CDR2 SYGVKD, per germline. With 2 bases clipped from V and 7 bases from J, the junction kept 17 bases outside the gene matches. CDR3 bases: TGTGCCATCAGTGAGAGGGGGACTAGCGACTACAACAGAGGGAATGAGCAGTTCTTC. Protein: CAISERGTSDYNRGNEQFF.

This chain uses TRBV20-1 with TRBJ2-3; D ambiguous. In germline, CDR1 is DFQATT, CDR2 SNEGSKA (reference sequence). The CDR3 runs 11 residues. Between the trimmed V and J ends, which lost 5 bases and 2 bases, there was a span of 5 bases. CDR3 in amino acids: CSAPITDTQYF. CDR3 bases: TGCAGTGCTCCTATCACAGATACGCAGTATTTT.

The chain has TRBV7-2 and TRBJ1-1; D may be TRBD1 (6 bases). The V gene lost 4 bases and the J gene lost 4 bases, with 10 bases spanning the gap. CDR1 and CDR2 (germline): SGHTA, FQGNSA. The CDR3 is made up of 13 amino acids. CDR3 in DNA: TGTGCCAGCAGCTCCCGGGGGGCCACTGAAGCTTTCTTT. Translating gives CASSSRGATEAFF.

This clonotype has just a few counts. This chain connects TRBV19 to TRBJ2-5, with TRBD1 identical over 9 bases. V gave up 0 bases and J gave up 5 bases; unmatched junction bases: 10. This CDR3 comprises 17 residues. Germline V lookup: CDR1 LNHDA, CDR2 SQIVND (reference sequence). In DNA form, the CDR3 reads TGTGCCAGTAGTATAGACCCCCGGACAGGGGTTGGGGAGACCCAGTACTTC. Translating gives CASSIDPRTGVGETQYF.

This clonotype has more than one count but fewer than ten. The rearrangement links TRBV12-3 or TRBV12-4 to TRBJ1-5; D gene uncertain. V dropped 7 bases and J dropped 2 bases, with 6 bases sitting between them. CDR3 length equals 12 residues. Here the CDR3 DNA reads TGTGCCAGCAAATCCGGCAATCAGCCCCAGCATTTT. This sequence encodes CASKSGNQPQHF.

In DNA form, the CDR3 reads TGCAGTGCTAGACCATTGACAGGGTACAGCTCCTACGAGCAGTACTTC. Residues: CSARPLTGYSSYEQYF. V usage is TRBV20-1 and J usage is TRBJ2-7, with 7 bases identical to TRBD1. CDR3 size: 16 residues. Losses at the gene ends were 2 bases for V and 0 bases for J; bases not matched to a gene: 10. Per the germline V gene, CDR1 is DFQATT and CDR2 is SNEGSKA (reference sequence).

The J gene is TRBJ1-1, the V gene TRBV19; D is unclear. The ends were cut back, 5 bases at V and 1 base at J, with 2 bases in the middle. Germline values: CDR1 LNHDA, CDR2 SQIVND (reference sequence). The CDR3 has 11 residues. DNA of the CDR3: TGTGCCAGTAGTTGGAACACTGAAGCTTTCTTT. Its protein is CASSWNTEAFF.

The chain employs TRBV15 and TRBJ2-7; 7 bases fit TRBD1. J gave up 2 bases and V 8 bases, and 12 bases lay outside the gene matches. This CDR3 comprises 15 residues. CDR1 is LNHNV and CDR2 is YYDKDF in the germline V gene (reference sequence). Here the CDR3 DNA reads TGTGCCACCGGAGCTACCGGGACAGTCCCCTACGAGCAGTACTTC. It is translated as CATGATGTVPYEQYF.

The V call is TRBV12-3 or TRBV12-4, the J call TRBJ2-2, with 8 bases matching TRBD2. The CDR3 is 15 residues long. The junction had 9 bases not matched to a gene; V was cut back by 7 bases and J by 5 bases. This chain's CDR3 is CASTQTGGGTGELFF. The CDR3 nucleotides read TGTGCCAGCACCCAGACCGGGGGGGGAACCGGGGAGCTGTTTTTT.

This clonotype was recorded a few times. The junction shows a germline mismatch at one end, possibly a read error. The chain has TRBV6-1 and TRBJ1-1, with 7 bases that match TRBD1. The CDR3 loop spans 12 amino acids. CDR1 and CDR2 from the germline V gene are MNHNS and SASEGT. The CDR3 DNA reads TGTGCCAGCAGTGGGGGACAGCGGAGCTTATTGTTT. Translated, it gives CASSGGQRSLLF.

The gene calls are TRBV12-3 or TRBV12-4 and TRBJ2-5; 11 bases line up with TRBD2. The CDR3 contains 15 residues. V was pared by 4 bases and J by 5 bases, with 6 bases of the junction left unmatched. The CDR3 bases are TGTGCCAGCAGTTCCTTAGTAGCGGGAGGGGAGACCCAGTACTTC. Its protein product is CASSSLVAGGETQYF.